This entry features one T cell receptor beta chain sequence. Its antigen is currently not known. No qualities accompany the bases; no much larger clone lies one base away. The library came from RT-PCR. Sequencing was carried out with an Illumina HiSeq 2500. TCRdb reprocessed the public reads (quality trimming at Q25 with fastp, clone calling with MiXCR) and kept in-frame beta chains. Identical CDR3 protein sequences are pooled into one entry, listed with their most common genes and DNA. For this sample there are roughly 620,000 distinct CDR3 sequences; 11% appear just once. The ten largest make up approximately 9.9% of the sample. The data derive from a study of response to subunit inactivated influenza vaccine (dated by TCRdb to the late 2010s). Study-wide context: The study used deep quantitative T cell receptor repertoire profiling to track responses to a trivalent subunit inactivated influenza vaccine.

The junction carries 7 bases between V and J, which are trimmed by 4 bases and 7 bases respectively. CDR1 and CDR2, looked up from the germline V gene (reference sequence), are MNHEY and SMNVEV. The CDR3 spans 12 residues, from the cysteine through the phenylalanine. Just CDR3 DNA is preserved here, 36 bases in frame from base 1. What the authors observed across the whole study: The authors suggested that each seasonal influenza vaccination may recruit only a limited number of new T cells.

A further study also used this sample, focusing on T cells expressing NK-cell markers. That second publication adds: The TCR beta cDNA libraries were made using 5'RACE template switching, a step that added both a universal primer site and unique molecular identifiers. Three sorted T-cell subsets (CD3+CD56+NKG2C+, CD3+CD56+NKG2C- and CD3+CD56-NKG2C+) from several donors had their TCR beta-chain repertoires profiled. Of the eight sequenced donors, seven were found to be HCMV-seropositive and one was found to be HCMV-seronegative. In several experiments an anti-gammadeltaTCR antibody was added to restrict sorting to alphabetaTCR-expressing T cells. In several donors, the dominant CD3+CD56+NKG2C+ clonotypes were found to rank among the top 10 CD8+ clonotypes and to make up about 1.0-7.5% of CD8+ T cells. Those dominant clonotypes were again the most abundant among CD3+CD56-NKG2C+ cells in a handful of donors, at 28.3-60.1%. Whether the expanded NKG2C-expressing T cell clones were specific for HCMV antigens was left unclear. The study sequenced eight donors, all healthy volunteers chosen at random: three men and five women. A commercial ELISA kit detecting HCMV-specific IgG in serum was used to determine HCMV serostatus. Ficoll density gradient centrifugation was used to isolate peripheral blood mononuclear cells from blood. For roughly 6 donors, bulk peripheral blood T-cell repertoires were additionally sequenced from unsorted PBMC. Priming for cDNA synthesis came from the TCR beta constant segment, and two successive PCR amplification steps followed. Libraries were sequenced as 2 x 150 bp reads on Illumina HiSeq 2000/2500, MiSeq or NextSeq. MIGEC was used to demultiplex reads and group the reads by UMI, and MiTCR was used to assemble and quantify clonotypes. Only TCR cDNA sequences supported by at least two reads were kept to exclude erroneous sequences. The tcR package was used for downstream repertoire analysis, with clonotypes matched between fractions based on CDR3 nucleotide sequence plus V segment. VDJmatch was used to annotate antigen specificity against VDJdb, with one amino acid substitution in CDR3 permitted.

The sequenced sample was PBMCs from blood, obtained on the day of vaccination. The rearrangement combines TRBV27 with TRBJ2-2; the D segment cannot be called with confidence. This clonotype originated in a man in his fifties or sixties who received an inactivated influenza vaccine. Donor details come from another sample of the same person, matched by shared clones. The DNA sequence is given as TGTGCCAGCAGTTACGTGAACGGGGAGCTGTTTTTT. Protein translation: CASSYVNGELFF.